The source of this TCR beta chain is a study of cytomegalovirus exposure and HLA in healthy donors (dated by TCRdb to about 2017). For the wider study: An earlier analysis of 587 of the donors reported 250 to 300 Gb of sequence data and about 120 million unique TCR beta sequences obtained from some 170 million T cells. Roughly 300 gigabases of sequencing data and 91 million or so unique TCR sequences made up an early release that covered approximately 650 HLA-typed donors. The study used immunosequencing to profile the T cell repertoires of several hundred subjects and linked those repertoires to cytomegalovirus serostatus. Among several hundred genotyped donors of the cohort, an average of roughly 230,000 unique TCR beta nucleotide sequences was sequenced per donor, of which roughly 17% were non-productive. HLA typing covered class I and class II loci at four-digit resolution. A later analysis re-examined previously published TCR beta repertoires from more than 600 donors and added high-resolution HLA genotyping to investigate patterns of TCR occurrence. Typing coverage differed by locus: A, B, C, DRB1 and DQB1 were typed in about 620-640 donors, DQA1 in approximately 520, DPA1 in 600 to 610, and DPB1 in around 490. A separate validation cohort of approximately 120 different subjects was used in addition to the roughly 670-subject first cohort. All discovery cohort repertoires had been generated using a single sequencing platform. Donor age, sex, ethnicity and CMV serostatus were compiled together with the repertoire data. Genome-wide SNP genotypes for about three fifths of the roughly 670 donors were used in a later genetic analysis, which treated that subset as a discovery cohort. An earlier analysis of approximately 500 of the donors applied high-throughput TCR beta sequencing to assess whether each TCR beta V gene segment acted as functional or pseudogenic. The study aimed to test whether signatures of past pathogen exposure could be identified by cataloging public T cell receptors. Rather than using new phenotypic data, the later analysis identified candidate immune exposures from TCR beta sequences and from how often those sequences occurred across donors. To predict cytomegalovirus infection status, the study brought together high-throughput TCR immunosequencing, statistical association of individual TCRs with disease status, and machine learning. A few DR-DQ haplotypes were treated as single units for association and clustering because of strong linkage in the cohort. Of the roughly 430 genotyped donors, over 70% fell in the genetic ancestry cluster associated with self-reported Caucasian donors. General conclusions and limits of the study: At a false discovery rate of 0.05, a later analysis linked about 17,000 TCR beta sequences to specific HLA alleles. A later analysis found that most CMV-associated TCR beta chains appeared HLA-restricted, with HLA associations seemingly driven largely by CMV exposure. In the study, some 180 TCR beta chains were listed as associated with cytomegalovirus. In a later analysis, TCR association rates were found to vary across HLA loci, with the most associated TCRs seen for DRB1 alleles and the fewest for HLA-C alleles. Assigning TCR associations to individual alleles was difficult when HLA alleles, especially DR and DQ, strongly co-occurred. Cytomegalovirus status was reported to be diagnosed by the classifier with high specificity and sensitivity in both the original and validation cohorts. The authors suggested that the approach could potentially be extended to other disease states and immunological phenotypes. A further reported finding was that TCR beta sequences accurately predicted the HLA-A and HLA-B alleles for most subjects in the first cohort. This cohort had only TCR beta chains sequenced, and the lack of alpha or paired-chain data limited which features could be detected. Because HLA typing was unavailable for some donors at each locus, only the typed subset was used in association tests. In vitro tests confirmed that a few of the cytomegalovirus-associated TCR beta chains recognize cytomegalovirus antigens. Compared with equally common non-associated chains, HLA-associated TCR beta chains in a later analysis were more clonally expanded and had lower generation probabilities. A later genetic analysis associated a missense DCLRE1C variant with V-gene and J-gene trimming of TCR beta chains, and an independent cohort replicated the association. Broadly in line with IMGT annotations, most TCR beta V segments showed up in productive rearrangements about 90% or about 30% of the time in an earlier analysis of under 700 of the donors. A cluster of highly shared sequence variants was judged likely to be a technical artifact of the sequencing pipeline. Compared with the roughly 700-donor mean, donors in an Asian-associated ancestry cluster had fewer N-insertions in productive TCRs, according to a later genetic analysis. Over 15 rarely observed V segments, including chromosome 9 orphons, were excluded from the earlier analysis of a few hundred of the donors because counts were too low. Presence/absence analyses assumed roughly uniform sequencing depth across donors, an assumption that may not hold. Immune exposure information for the cohort was limited to CMV serostatus. According to a later analysis, parvovirus B19, influenza, CMV and Epstein-Barr virus appeared linked to several top co-occurrence clusters. Most TCR sequences were seen in very few donors, while some public TCRs were found in many individuals. Linkage disequilibrium might explain the correlated functional status among segregating V segments, but an unknown experimental factor could not be excluded. The 87-base-pair reads could not distinguish some IMGT-functional V segments, including TRBV6-2 and TRBV6-3, so those segments were excluded.

The cohort consisted of fewer than 700 healthy bone marrow donors. Cohort members were all nominally healthy when sampled, although unrecorded immune exposures were likely present. The donor was CMV seropositive and belonged to the group of 250 to 300 seropositive cohort members. A peripheral blood sample was collected from each donor, and TCR beta sequencing was performed on peripheral blood mononuclear cells. The Qiagen DNeasy Blood Extraction Kit was used to extract genomic DNA from the blood cell samples. The library was obtained by the immunoSEQ multiplex PCR assay. For the multiplex PCR, a mixture combining 60 forward primers for TCR Vbeta segments and 13 reverse primers for TCR Jbeta segments was used. A multiplex PCR assay on genomic DNA amplified the CDR3 region of rearranged TCR beta genes. The Illumina HiSeq System was used to sequence the amplified TCR beta libraries as 87-base-pair reads. In the paper's pipeline: A later analysis counted tens of millions of unique TCR beta chains across the 550 to 800 repertoires, and roughly 11 million of these chains were shared by at least two donors. Raw reads were error-corrected and collapsed into unique sequences with a nearest-neighbor algorithm that merged closely related sequences to remove PCR and sequencing errors. CDR3 sequences were aligned to IMGT reference sequences to assign V, D and J gene segments. For a sequence to be retained, at least a six-nucleotide match to both a V gene segment and a J gene segment was required. Rearrangements were called productive when the CDR3 lacked stop codons and stayed in frame with V and J; all others were non-productive. CDR3 was defined by IMGT convention, running from the second conserved V-encoded cysteine to the conserved J-encoded phenylalanine. The earlier analysis of 500 to 600 of the donors excluded sequences that lacked an unambiguous match to a single V gene segment. In an earlier analysis of 450 to 750 of the donors, a V segment was called functional when productive rearrangements were above 56.7%, and segregating when the standard deviation between donors exceeded 5%. To diagnose cytomegalovirus status from the catalog of TCR beta chain sequences, a statistical classification framework was built. In a later analysis, TCR nucleotide sequences were compared against IMGT/GENE-DB human TR gene sequences so that V and J genes could be assigned. A later analysis assigned CDR3 sequences and most-parsimonious VDJ recombination scenarios with the TCRdist pipeline. In a later analysis, each TCR beta chain was defined by its CDR3 amino acid sequence together with its V-gene family, and reads lacking a unique V-gene family were excluded. As a way to deal with suspected cross-contamination and a sequencing artifact, a later analysis dropped hundreds of nucleotide sequences that were highly shared and had low generation probability. In a later analysis, a clonal expansion index was calculated for each public chain from normalized within-repertoire ranks of inferred template counts. In a later analysis, generation probabilities were computed with a VDJ recombination model fitted to out-of-frame rearrangements, and the resulting probabilities were checked against IGoR. Hypergeometric tests were used in a later analysis to score TCR-TCR, TCR-HLA and TCR-CMV co-occurrence, with a repertoire-size bias correction applied to the TCR pairs. A later analysis estimated false discovery rates by permuting HLA or CMV assignments 20 times. In a later analysis, co-occurring TCRs were grouped using DBSCAN, with TCRdist sequence similarity added in when clustering inside HLA-allele-positive subsets. Co-occurrence clustering excluded repertoires with fewer than 30,000 or more than 120,000 public chains, plus five with anomalous nucleotide sharing. As stored in TCRdb, this immuneACCESS dataset retains in-frame rearrangements with V and J assigned. A fraction of the clones does not appear; measured against another copy, unresolved V genes explain less than half of the discrepancy, and the remainder lacks a known reason. Clonal size and the V and J genes are those of that table, whereas D and trimming came from the DNA. Here the sample has over 70,000 clones; 80% occur a single time. The top ten clonotypes cover roughly 32% of the sample.

Comments on this clone: What this receptor recognizes is not known. Base-call qualities are not available, and no considerably larger clone is one nucleotide away.

CDR3 length: 16 amino acids, cysteine to phenylalanine. CDR3 DNA only is kept here, 48 bases in frame from base 1. In the germline V gene, CDR1 corresponds to SGHRS and CDR2 to YFSETQ. The junction carries 17 bases between V and J, which are trimmed by 0 bases and 6 bases respectively. This TCR derives from a man aged 45-60 years in good health and CMV-seropositive. The V and J segments used are TRBV5-1 and TRBJ2-3; perhaps TRBD1 is the D gene, with 6 bases matching. The sequencing sample was made of PBMCs. The DNA is TGCGCCAGCAGCTTGGGGGCCTCAAGGGGGATGGATACGCAGTATTTT. It translates to CASSLGASRGMDTQYF.